This is a list of T cell receptor beta chains from one sample in a study of control samples from healthy donors and cancer patients. The assay was immunoSEQ multiplex PCR, and TCRdb's table has in-frame clones only and misses some. This sample has 120,000 or so clones, with roughly 84% found just once. Sequenced input: blood. Source of these receptors: a man aged 35 to 55 in good health. Each CDR3 is given without its conserved first and last residue. The order of the fields is V gene, clone size, CDR3 protein. The listing skips clone size in some rows; elsewhere it reads once, few, many or a size class.

TRBV5-8 - ASSPTGFTYEQY
TRBV11-3 once ASSLDPPGSSTDTQY
TRBV18 once ASSMGRDRVYEQY
TRBV7-2 once ASSLKGTQGGTGELF
TRBV6-1 few ASSESGFNTQPQH
TRBV18 few ASSPPRGQGSEKLF
TRBV6-5 - ASLSRGKYNSPLH
TRBV5-1 - ASSFGGPSTDTQY
TRBV6-6 - ASSYGRGSEKLF
TRBV5-5 - ASSHALLRGTEAF
TRBV30 - AWSVQLAGGSQQF
TRBV7-8 once ASSLFTGGSEKLF
TRBV7-3 - ASSRAGWATEAF
TRBV15 - ATSRDRQGSSLLYGYT
TRBV7-9 - ASSKAGGQETQY
TRBV14 - ASSQGYGLEGPQH
TRBV9 - ASSVKSGANTGELF
TRBV5-1 - ASSLGGSSNQETQY
TRBV5-4 - ASSLSLRTSGGETQY